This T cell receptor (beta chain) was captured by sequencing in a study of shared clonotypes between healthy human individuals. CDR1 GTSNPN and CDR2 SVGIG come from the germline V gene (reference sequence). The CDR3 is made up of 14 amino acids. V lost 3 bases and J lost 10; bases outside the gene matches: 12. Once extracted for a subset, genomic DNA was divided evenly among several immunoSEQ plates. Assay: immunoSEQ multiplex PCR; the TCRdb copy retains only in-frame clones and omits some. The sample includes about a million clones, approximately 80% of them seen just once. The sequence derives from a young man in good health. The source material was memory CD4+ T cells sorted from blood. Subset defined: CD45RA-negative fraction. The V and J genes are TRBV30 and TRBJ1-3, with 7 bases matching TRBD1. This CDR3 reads CAWRTTGSTLTIYF. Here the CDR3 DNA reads TGTGCCTGGAGGACGACAGGGAGTACTTTAACCATATATTTT.